Listed here are 20 T cell receptor beta chains from one sample, sequenced in a study of blood T cell repertoires in COVID-19. Generated by immunoSEQ multiplex PCR, the TCRdb table keeps only in-frame clones and is missing some. The top ten clones hold roughly 7.2% of a sample with about 210,000 clones, more than 75% of them seen once. Sequenced input: PBMCs or T cells enriched from blood (not recorded which). The source is a man aged 25 to 40 in a cohort exposed to, infected with or recovered from COVID-19 (not recorded which).

The chain employs TRBV18 and TRBJ2-7; 8 bases fit TRBD1. The CDR3 has 16 amino acids. J was trimmed by 0 bases and V by 3 bases; bases with no gene match: 7. Germline V CDR1 and CDR2: KGHSH, LQKENI. CDR3 coding DNA: TGTGCCAGCTCACCTGGGACAGGCCTGAGCTCCTACGAGCAGTACTTC. Encoded protein: CASSPGTGLSSYEQYF.

V gene TRBV5-4 combines with J gene TRBJ2-5, with 13 bases matching TRBD2. Germline-derived CDR1 and CDR2 are SGHNT and YYREEE (reference sequence). V was pared by 0 bases and J by 6 bases, with 5 bases of the junction left unmatched. This CDR3 comprises 16 residues. In DNA form, the CDR3 reads TGTGCCAGCAGCTTGGAACTAGCGGGAGGGGGGCAGACCCAGTACTTC. Its protein is CASSLELAGGGQTQYF.

The chain carries TRBV28 and TRBJ2-1, with a weak D call TRBD2 (5 bases). There are 14 residues in the CDR3. Germline CDR1 is MDHEN and CDR2 is SYDVKM. Trimming shortened V by 5 bases and J by 5 bases, and 13 bases separated the two germline ends. The CDR3, as DNA: TGTGCCAGCAGTCCCCCGGGGTCCCACAATGAGCAGTTCTTC. Protein: CASSPPGSHNEQFF. Full variable domain (missing parts from reference TRBV28 and TRBJ2-1): DVKVTQSSRYLVKRTGEKVFLECVQDMDHENMFWYRQDPGLGLRLIYFSYDVKMKEKGDIPEGYSVSREKKERFSLILESASTNQTSMYLCASSPPGSHNEQFFGPGTRLTVL.

The rearrangement joins TRBV5-6 to TRBJ1-6; 8 nucleotides line up with TRBD1. Germline trimming cut 4 bases from V and 4 bases from J; bases unmatched to any gene: 10. Germline CDR1 reads SGHDT; CDR2 reads YYEEEE. The CDR3 contains 17 residues. In DNA, the CDR3 is TGTGCCAGCAGCCGGGAAGTGACAGGGGAGTATAATTCACCCCTCCACTTT. Protein product: CASSREVTGEYNSPLHF.

The chain recombines TRBV28 with TRBJ2-3; 8 bases agree with TRBD1. The CDR3 is 16 amino acids. V was clipped by 2 bases and J by 4 bases; unmatched bases: 8. Germline V lookup: CDR1 MDHEN, CDR2 SYDVKM. CDR3 sequence (DNA): TGTGCCAGCAGTTTAGACCAGGGGGCGTTACCAGATACGCAGTATTTT. Its translation is CASSLDQGALPDTQYF.

V usage is TRBV21-1 and J usage is TRBJ2-5; the table's D call of TRBD1 was not tested on the DNA. TRBV21-1 is a known pseudogene. The CDR3 runs 14 residues. Here the CDR3 reads CASSKDRAGETQYF. The CDR3 DNA is TGTGCCAGCAGCAAGGACAGGGCTGGCGAGACCCAGTACTTC.

A note on this clone: This CDR3 is also generated by other DNA sequences in the sample. The V and J genes are TRBV5-1 and TRBJ1-1; 7 nucleotides line up with TRBD1. Germline assignment: CDR1 SGHRS and CDR2 YFSETQ. Trimming cost V 4 bases and J 1 base; bases outside gene matches: 4. The CDR3 consists of 14 residues. This chain's CDR3 is CASSLRTGNTEAFF. The CDR3 coding sequence is TGCGCCAGCAGCCTCCGGACAGGGAACACTGAAGCTTTCTTT.

This clone was seen once. The rearrangement joins TRBV11-2 to TRBJ2-7; 7 bases are a match to TRBD1. Per the germline V gene, CDR1 is SGHAT and CDR2 is FQNNGV. Trimming cost V 3 bases and J 2 bases; bases outside gene matches: 4. There are 14 residues in the CDR3. CDR3 region: CASSLRTGPYEQYF. As DNA, the CDR3 is TGTGCCAGCAGCTTGCGGACAGGTCCCTACGAGCAGTACTTC.

The chain couples TRBV7-9 to TRBJ2-7; TRBD1 might be the D (6 bases). Trimming stripped 4 bases from V and 2 bases from J, with 15 bases between. The CDR3 has 15 residues. Germline assignment: CDR1 SEHNR and CDR2 FQNEAQ (reference sequence). CDR3 DNA sequence: TGTGCCAGCAGCTCCCGGGACAAAACTCCCTACGAGCAGTACTTC. Its protein is CASSSRDKTPYEQYF.

The rearrangement links TRBV28 to TRBJ1-1; TRBD1 matches at 11 bases. From germline, CDR1 is MDHEN and CDR2 SYDVKM. This CDR3 region has 16 residues. Trimming took 0 bases from V and 4 from J; bases not matched to a gene: 4. The CDR3 DNA reads as TGTGCCAGCAGTTTATGGGGGACAGGGGGTACCACTGAAGCTTTCTTT. Amino acids: CASSLWGTGGTTEAFF.

J is TRBJ2-7 and V is TRBV23-1, with D possibly being TRBD2 (5 bases). TRBV23-1 is designated an ORF whose function remains uncertain. With 4 bases removed from V and 2 bases from J, the gap between germline ends came to 12 bases. CDR3 length equals 14 residues. CDR3 amino acids: CASSLSGITYEQYF. CDR3 nucleotides: TGCGCCAGCAGTCTTTCCGGGATCACCTACGAGCAGTACTTC.

The rearrangement uses TRBV9 and TRBJ2-1; D is possibly TRBD2 (6 bases). Germline CDR1 is SGDLS and CDR2 is YYNGEE. CDR3 size: 17 residues. The V end was cut by 0 bases, the J end by 0 bases, with 13 bases between. CDR3 DNA: TGTGCCAGCAGCGTAGTCAAGGCGGGGAGCTCCTACAATGAGCAGTTCTTC. It encodes CASSVVKAGSSYNEQFF.

This chain connects TRBV11-2 to TRBJ2-2, with D possibly being TRBD2 (6 bases). V lost 1 base and J 6 bases, leaving 12 bases between the germline ends. The CDR3 length is 15 residues. Germline lookup yields CDR1 SGHAT and CDR2 FQNNGV. The CDR3 loop reads CASSLGLAWAGELFF. The CDR3 DNA reads as TGTGCCAGCAGCTTAGGCCTAGCGTGGGCCGGGGAGCTGTTTTTT.

The chain employs TRBV28 and TRBJ1-2; TRBD1 aligns across 7 bases. The V gene's germline CDR1 is MDHEN and CDR2 SYDVKM. V was clipped by 6 bases and J by 2 bases; unmatched bases: 3. The CDR3 totals 13 residues. The CDR3 spells CASRKGQNYGYTF. CDR3 bases: TGTGCCAGCAGGAAGGGACAGAACTATGGCTACACCTTC.

This sequence joins TRBV11-2 and TRBJ1-5, with TRBD1 identical over 7 bases. The CDR3 runs 14 residues. V dropped 2 bases and J dropped 3; count of bases not matched to a gene: 1. The germline gives CDR1 SGHAT, CDR2 FQNNGV. The CDR3 DNA follows: TGTGCCAGCAGCTTACAGGGGGACAATCAGCCCCAGCATTTT. Protein sequence: CASSLQGDNQPQHF.

The gene calls are TRBV9 and TRBJ1-1, with D unresolved. This CDR3 comprises 13 residues. Germline V lookup: CDR1 SGDLS, CDR2 YYNGEE. V was shortened by 0 bases and J by 7 bases, with 10 bases between the two germline ends. CDR3 bases: TGTGCCAGCAGCGTAGAGGTGAGAGGTGAAGCTTTCTTT. The encoded protein is CASSVEVRGEAFF.

This sequence joins TRBV15 and TRBJ2-5; D is uncertain. CDR3 length: 13 residues. V was shortened by 0 bases and J by 5 bases, with 7 bases between the two germline ends. CDR1 and CDR2 from the germline V gene are LNHNV and YYDKDF (reference sequence). CDR3 protein: CATSRDLRETQYF. The DNA for the CDR3 is TGTGCCACCAGCAGAGATCTGAGGGAGACCCAGTACTTC.

The chain is built from TRBV28 and TRBJ1-5, with a tentative D call TRBD1 (6 bases). V was pared by 1 base and J by 3 bases, with 13 bases between. CDR3 size: 16 residues. CDR1 and CDR2 (germline): MDHEN, SYDVKM. The DNA for the CDR3 is TGTGCCAGCAGTTTATCTGGCAGGGGTTACAATCAGCCCCAGCATTTT. Translating gives CASSLSGRGYNQPQHF.

The chain recombines TRBV7-3 with TRBJ2-7; 13 bases match TRBD2. The germline gives CDR1 SGHTA, CDR2 FQGTGA. J was trimmed by 0 bases and V by 0 bases; bases with no gene match: 8. CDR3 size: 19 residues. CDR3 DNA: TGTGCCAGCAGCTTAACCTCCGGGACTAGCGGGAACCTCTCCTACGAGCAGTACTTC. Its protein product is CASSLTSGTSGNLSYEQYF.

V is TRBV2 and J is TRBJ2-5; 11 bases agree with TRBD2. Germline V gene lookup returns CDR1 SNHLY and CDR2 FYNNEI. The CDR3 is 15 amino acids. The V gene end was trimmed by 7 bases and the J gene end by 3 bases; junction bases not matched to a gene: 7. For the CDR3, the DNA is TGTGCCAGCAAAGATCCGGGACTAGCGGAAGAGACCCAGTACTTC. It yields the protein CASKDPGLAEETQYF.